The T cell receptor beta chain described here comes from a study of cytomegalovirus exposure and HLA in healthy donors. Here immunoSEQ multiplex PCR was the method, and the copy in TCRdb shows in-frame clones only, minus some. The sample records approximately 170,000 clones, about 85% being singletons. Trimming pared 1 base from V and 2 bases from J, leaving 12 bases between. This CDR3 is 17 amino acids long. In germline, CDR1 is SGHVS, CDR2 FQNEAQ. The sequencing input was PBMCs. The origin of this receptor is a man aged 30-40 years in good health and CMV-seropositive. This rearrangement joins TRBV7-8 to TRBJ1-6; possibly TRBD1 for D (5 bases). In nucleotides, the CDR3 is TGTGCCAGCAGCTTAGTATCCAGGGTAGCCTATAATTCACCCCTCCACTTT. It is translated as CASSLVSRVAYNSPLHF.